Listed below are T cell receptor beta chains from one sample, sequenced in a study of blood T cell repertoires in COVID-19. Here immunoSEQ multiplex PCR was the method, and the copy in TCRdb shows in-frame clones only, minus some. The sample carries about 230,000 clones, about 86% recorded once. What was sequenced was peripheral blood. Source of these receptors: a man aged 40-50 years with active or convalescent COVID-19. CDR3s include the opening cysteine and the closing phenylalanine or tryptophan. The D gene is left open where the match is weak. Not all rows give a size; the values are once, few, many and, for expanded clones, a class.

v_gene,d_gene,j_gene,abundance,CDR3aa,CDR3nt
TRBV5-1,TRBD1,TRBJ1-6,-,CASRGGQATESPLHF,TGCGCCAGCAGGGGAGGACAGGCTACAGAATCACCCCTCCACTTT
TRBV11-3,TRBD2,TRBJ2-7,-,CASSLGLAALYEQYF,TGTGCCAGCAGTTTGGGACTAGCGGCCCTCTACGAGCAGTACTTC
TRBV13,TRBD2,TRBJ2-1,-,CASSSSQREGAEQFF,TGTGCCAGCAGCTCCTCCCAGCGGGAGGGCGCAGAGCAGTTCTTC
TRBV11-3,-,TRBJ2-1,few,CASSLVRGTYNEQFF,TGTGCCAGCAGCTTAGTCAGGGGTACCTACAATGAGCAGTTCTTC
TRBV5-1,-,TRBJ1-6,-,CASSLGQDNSPLHF,TGCGCCAGCAGCTTGGGACAGGATAATTCACCCCTCCACTTT
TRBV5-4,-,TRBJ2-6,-,CASSLLVTDSQGSGANVLTF,TGTGCCAGCAGCTTACTTGTGACAGATTCGCAAGGCTCTGGGGCCAACGTCCTGACTTTC
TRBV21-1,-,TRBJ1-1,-,CASSKSVREVAEAFF,TGTGCCAGCAGCAAATCCGTCCGGGAGGTCGCTGAAGCTTTCTTT
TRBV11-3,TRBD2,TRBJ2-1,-,CASSLGTRTNEQFF,TGTGCCAGCAGCTTAGGGACTAGGACCAATGAGCAGTTCTTC
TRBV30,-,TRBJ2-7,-,CAWSLGGGLTYEQYF,TGTGCCTGGAGTTTGGGTGGAGGGCTAACCTACGAGCAGTACTTC
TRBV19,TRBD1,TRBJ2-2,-,CARPGTGGSGELFF,TGTGCCAGACCCGGGACAGGGGGATCCGGGGAGCTGTTTTTT
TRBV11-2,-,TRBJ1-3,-,CASTSRENSGNTIYF,TGTGCCAGCACCTCGCGGGAGAACTCTGGAAACACCATATATTTT
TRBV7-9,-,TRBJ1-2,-,CASSLWAETLYGYTF,TGTGCCAGCAGCTTATGGGCAGAGACCTTGTATGGCTACACCTTC
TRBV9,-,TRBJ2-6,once,CASSSGTGANVLTF,TGTGCCAGCAGCTCGGGAACTGGGGCCAACGTCCTGACTTTC
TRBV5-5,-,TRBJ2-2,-,CASSSSESGELFF,TGTGCCAGCAGCTCCTCGGAGTCCGGGGAGCTGTTTTTT
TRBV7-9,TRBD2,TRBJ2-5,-,CASSSDSGGTQYF,TGTGCCAGCAGCTCCGACTCGGGAGGGACCCAGTACTTC
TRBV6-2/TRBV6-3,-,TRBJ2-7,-,CASSYRLPSYEQYF,TGTGCCAGCAGTTACCGACTGCCCTCCTACGAGCAGTACTTC
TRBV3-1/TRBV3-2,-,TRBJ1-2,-,CASSPLGAVYGYTF,TGTGCCAGCAGCCCCTTAGGGGCAGTTTATGGCTACACCTTC
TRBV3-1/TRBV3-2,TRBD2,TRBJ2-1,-,CASSRAGGNINEQFF,TGTGCCAGCAGCCGAGCGGGAGGAAACATAAATGAGCAGTTCTTC
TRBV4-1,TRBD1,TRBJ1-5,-,CASSQDPGQGYQPQHF,TGCGCCAGCAGCCAAGACCCGGGACAGGGGTATCAGCCCCAGCATTTT
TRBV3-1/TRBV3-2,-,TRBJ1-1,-,CASSQVGREAFF,TGTGCCAGCAGCCAAGTTGGGCGAGAAGCTTTCTTT
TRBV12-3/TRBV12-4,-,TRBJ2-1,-,CASSQDFEQFF,TGTGCCAGCAGTCAGGACTTCGAGCAGTTCTTC
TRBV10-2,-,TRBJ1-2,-,CASTQGGHGYTF,TGCGCCAGCACCCAAGGGGGTCATGGCTACACCTTC
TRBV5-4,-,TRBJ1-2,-,CASSSPSGHTAGGYTF,TGTGCCAGCAGCTCCCCGTCCGGACACACGGCGGGAGGCTACACCTTC
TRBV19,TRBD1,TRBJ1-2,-,CASQLTGEKIGYTF,TGTGCCAGCCAGCTAACAGGGGAAAAGATCGGCTACACCTTC
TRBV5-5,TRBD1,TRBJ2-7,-,CASSQTPGQGIYEQYF,TGTGCCAGCAGCCAAACACCGGGACAGGGCATATACGAGCAGTACTTC
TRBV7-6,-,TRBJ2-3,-,CASSWGTGATSTDTQYF,TGTGCCAGCAGCTGGGGGACTGGAGCGACTAGCACAGATACGCAGTATTTT
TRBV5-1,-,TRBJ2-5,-,CASSLASAGAWETQYF,TGCGCCAGCAGCTTGGCAAGCGCAGGGGCCTGGGAGACCCAGTACTTC
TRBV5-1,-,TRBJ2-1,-,CASSPSGQTSYNEQFF,TGCGCCAGCAGCCCTTCTGGACAGACGTCCTACAATGAGCAGTTCTTC
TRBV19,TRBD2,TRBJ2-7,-,CASSTAGLNYEQYF,TGTGCCAGTAGTACGGCGGGACTAAACTACGAGCAGTACTTC
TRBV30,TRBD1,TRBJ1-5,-,CAWSVRGTGRNQPQHF,TGTGCCTGGAGTGTACGGGGGACAGGGAGGAACCAGCCCCAGCATTTT
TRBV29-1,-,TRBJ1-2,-,CSVRGDGYTF,TGCAGCGTTCGGGGGGATGGCTACACCTTC
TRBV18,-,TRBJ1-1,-,CASSPTGMNTEAFF,TGTGCCAGCTCACCGACAGGAATGAACACTGAAGCTTTCTTT
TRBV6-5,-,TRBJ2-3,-,CASSYNVAGVTDTQYF,TGTGCCAGCAGTTACAATGTGGCAGGGGTCACAGATACGCAGTATTTT
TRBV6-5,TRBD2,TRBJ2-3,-,CASSYSAGLTDTQYF,TGTGCCAGCAGTTACTCAGCGGGACTCACAGATACGCAGTATTTT
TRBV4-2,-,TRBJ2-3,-,CASSQDSGGIGYTQYF,TGTGCCAGCAGCCAAGATTCAGGAGGGATCGGATATACGCAGTATTTT
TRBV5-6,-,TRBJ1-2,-,CASSFGLMPGPWGYTF,TGTGCCAGCAGCTTTGGGCTGATGCCCGGCCCATGGGGCTACACCTTC
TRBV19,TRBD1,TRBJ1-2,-,CASSMVSGGDGYTF,TGTGCCAGTAGTATGGTATCAGGGGGCGATGGCTACACCTTC
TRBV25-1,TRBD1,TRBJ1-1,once,CASRDLTGGKGSITEAFF,TGTGCCAGCAGAGACTTGACAGGGGGCAAGGGGTCGATCACTGAAGCTTTCTTT
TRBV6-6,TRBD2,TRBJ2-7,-,CASRGGPGEQYF,TGTGCCAGCCGGGGGGGGCCGGGCGAGCAGTACTTC
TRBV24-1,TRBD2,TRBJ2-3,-,CATSDGRTSGRNTDTQYF,TGTGCCACCAGTGACGGAAGGACTAGCGGGAGGAACACAGATACGCAGTATTTT
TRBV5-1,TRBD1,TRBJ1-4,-,CASSLSGTGNEKLFF,TGCGCCAGCAGCTTGTCGGGGACAGGGAATGAAAAACTGTTTTTT
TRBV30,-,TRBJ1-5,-,CAWSVEINQPQHF,TGTGCCTGGAGTGTAGAGATTAATCAGCCCCAGCATTTT
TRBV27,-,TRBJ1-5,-,CASSLSLAQGQPQHF,TGTGCCAGCAGTTTATCGCTGGCTCAGGGTCAGCCCCAGCATTTT
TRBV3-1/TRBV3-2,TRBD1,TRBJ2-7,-,CASSRDRGEVEQYF,TGTGCCAGCAGCCGGGACAGGGGGGAGGTCGAGCAGTACTTC
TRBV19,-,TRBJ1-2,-,CAIPRGTPKRGYTF,TGTGCCATCCCCCGAGGGACACCTAAGAGGGGCTACACCTTC
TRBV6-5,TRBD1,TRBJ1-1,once,CASKGAAEAFF,TGTGCCAGCAAGGGGGCCGCTGAAGCTTTCTTT
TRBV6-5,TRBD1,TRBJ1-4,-,CASRGTGVREKLFF,TGTGCCAGCAGGGGGACAGGGGTGCGGGAAAAACTGTTTTTT
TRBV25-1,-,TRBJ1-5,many,CASSGQNQPQHF,TGTGCCAGCAGTGGACAGAATCAGCCCCAGCATTTT
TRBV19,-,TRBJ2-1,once,CASSIGRDNEQFF,TGTGCCAGTAGTATAGGTCGAGACAATGAGCAGTTCTTC
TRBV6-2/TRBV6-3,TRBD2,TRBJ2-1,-,CASSYESLAGSGDEQFF,TGTGCCAGCAGTTACGAGTCGCTAGCGGGGAGCGGGGATGAGCAGTTCTTC
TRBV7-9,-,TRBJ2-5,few,CASSTLSVTQYF,TGTGCCAGCAGTACCCTTAGTGTGACCCAGTACTTC
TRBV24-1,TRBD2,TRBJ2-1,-,CATSDRLAGLNEQFF,TGTGCCACCAGTGACCGCCTAGCGGGATTAAATGAGCAGTTCTTC
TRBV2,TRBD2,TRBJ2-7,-,CASSEVTSGSISSYEQYF,TGTGCCAGCAGTGAAGTGACTAGCGGGAGTATCTCCTCCTACGAGCAGTACTTC
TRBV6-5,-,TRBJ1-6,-,CASSYGRNSPLHF,TGTGCCAGCAGTTACGGTCGGAATTCACCCCTCCACTTT
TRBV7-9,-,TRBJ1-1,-,CASSLTDMNTEAFF,TGTGCCAGCAGCTTAACAGACATGAACACTGAAGCTTTCTTT
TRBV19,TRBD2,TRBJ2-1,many,CASSISSGSSYNEQFF,TGTGCCAGTAGTATTTCTAGCGGGAGCTCCTACAATGAGCAGTTCTTC
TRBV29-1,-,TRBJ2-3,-,CSVVPSTDTQYF,TGCAGCGTTGTCCCTAGCACAGATACGCAGTATTTT
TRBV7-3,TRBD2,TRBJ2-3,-,CASSLMIWRTSGPDTQYF,TGTGCCAGCAGCTTAATGATTTGGAGGACTAGCGGCCCAGATACGCAGTATTTT